The sequence of this T cell receptor beta chain was determined in a study of blood T cell repertoires in COVID-19. On the study more broadly: Acute-phase and convalescent COVID-19 samples originated in the United States, Italy and Spain. Nucleic acid was either cDNA or gDNA, and it came from T cells, B-cell-depleted T cells, or PBMCs.

Trimming pared 0 bases from V and 0 bases from J, leaving 9 bases between. CDR3 length: 15 residues. Germline-derived CDR1 and CDR2 are GTSNPN and SVGIG (reference sequence). The repertoire was sequenced with immunoSEQ multiplex PCR; TCRdb's copy has only in-frame clones and lacks some. The sample contains some 350,000 clones, about 83% of which appear only once. Input material: peripheral blood. The clonotype was recovered from a man under 40 with active or convalescent COVID-19. The V and J genes are TRBV30 and TRBJ1-3; possibly TRBD1 for D (6 bases). The CDR3 is CAWSVSGVSGNTIYF. The CDR3, as DNA: TGTGCCTGGAGTGTATCAGGGGTCTCTGGAAACACCATATATTTT.